The clone carrying this T cell receptor beta chain was counted a few times. Its antigen is still unknown. The same CDR3 is also encoded by other DNA sequences in this sample. Germline lookup yields CDR1 SGHTA and CDR2 FQGNSA. CDR3 length equals 12 residues. Trimming cost V 2 bases and J 6 bases, with 2 bases left between them. The sample comes from a study of beta chain features in type 1 diabetes. For the study at large: Age, gender and cell yields were alike across patients and healthy donors. Whole-study findings and limits: Equally in patients and controls, PCR might preferentially amplify shorter templates. Moderately but significantly shorter TCRB CDR3s were found in Type 1 diabetes patients in all four CD4+ subsets.

The whole isolated RNA underwent reverse transcription, so sequencing captured expressed TCRB transcripts. Profiled with immunoSEQ multiplex PCR; TCRdb holds only in-frame clones, not every one. The sample gives over 300,000 clones, roughly a tenth of which show up once; about 1% is in the top ten. The chain is built from TRBV7-2 and TRBJ1-6; no definite D call. This sequence originates from a man aged 25 to 40 with type 1 diabetes. The material sequenced was central memory CD4+ T cells from blood. As DNA, the CDR3 is TGTGCCAGCAGCTTAAGTAATTCACCCCTCCACTTT. Translating gives CASSLSNSPLHF. Complete variable domain (other parts from reference TRBV7-2 and TRBJ1-6): GAGVSQSPSNKVTEKGKDVELRCDPISGHTALYWYRQSLGQGLEFLIYFQGNSAPDKSGLPSDRFSAERTGGSVSTLTIQRTQQEDSAVYLCASSLSNSPLHFGNGTRLTVT.